The clone carrying this T cell receptor (beta chain) was observed many times. This CDR3 has 15 amino acids. Trimming took off 4 bases at V and 2 bases at J, with 12 bases between the two ends. Germline lookup yields CDR1 SGHTA and CDR2 FQGNSA. This record belongs to a study of T cells in Graves' hyperthyroidism and ophthalmopathy. Study-level background: Peripheral blood collection took place at initial diagnosis, before any treatment.

Authors of the study amplified TCR beta CDR3 regions from RNA transcripts. The TCR CDR3 was amplified in a first-round RT-PCR using the HTBI primer set. TCRdb ran MiXCR on the multiplex PCR reads and lists one entry per CDR3 protein. In the table there are around 500,000 distinct CDR3 sequences, about 20% of which are singletons. The sequenced sample was blood. The chain is built from TRBV7-2 and TRBJ2-1; D is undetermined. The receptor was derived from a woman in her 70s with Graves' ophthalmopathy. The CDR3, as DNA: TGTGCCAGCAGCTCCTATTCGAGGCCCTACAATGAGCAGTTCTTC. It is translated as CASSSYSRPYNEQFF.